This T cell receptor (beta chain) was observed in a study of human T cells and chemical hapten exposure. About the research overall: Sensitization used 2% DPC on around 2 cm by around 2 cm upper inner arm skin.

There are a few counts of this clonotype. TCRdb itself ran the RACE reads through MiXCR, one entry per CDR3 protein. The table has 110,000 to 150,000 distinct CDR3 sequences, approximately 12% seen once. Time point of the sample: patch test 2, 6 weeks after DPC sensitization. Treatment here: therapeutic diphenylcyclopropenone sensitization with weekly scalp DPC. The TCR originated in a woman between 45 and 65 years old with alopecia areata. Some clones in this sample may be carry-over from other donors' samples. Sequences were derived from whole blood, sampled in connection with sensitization to the hapten diphenylcyclopropenone (DPC).

The CDR3 protein is CAWSGTGIAKNIQYF. CDR3 bases: TGTGCCTGGAGCGGGACAGGGATAGCCAAAAACATTCAGTACTTC. The J gene is TRBJ2-4, the V gene TRBV30; 9 nucleotides line up with TRBD1. With 3 bases clipped from V and 0 bases from J, the junction kept 3 bases outside the gene matches. Germline CDR1 and CDR2: GTSNPN and SVGIG (reference sequence). The CDR3 length is 15 residues.